This paragraph covers one TCR beta chain sequence. Its antigen remains unidentified. The data derive from a study of shared clonotypes between healthy human individuals. Deep level was the assay's run setting. An even split of each subset's genomic DNA across several immunoSEQ plates was performed. Per the study methods: Filtering differed, since immunoSEQ gave only junction sequences and no quality scores. The method was immunoSEQ multiplex PCR; TCRdb's version includes in-frame clones alone and lacks a portion of them. V, J and clone size derive from that table, while D and trimming were established from the DNA sequence. The sample lists approximately 480,000 clones, around 79% occurring once. This CDR3 region has 16 residues. Trimming left V 5 bases short and J 1 base short, with 14 bases between. In germline, CDR1 is MDHEN, CDR2 SYDVKM. Study-wide points: In this cohort, only blood was sampled, and tissue repertoires likely differ.

Sequenced input: PBMCs. J is TRBJ2-2 and V is TRBV28, with TRBD2 as a possible D gene (6 bases). The TCR comes from a woman between 40 and 50 years old in good health. Some clones in this sample may be carry-over from other donors' samples. The CDR3 nucleotides are TGTGCCAGCAGTCCAAGCTCTAGCGAGAACACCGGGGAGCTGTTTTTT. It specifies CASSPSSSENTGELFF.